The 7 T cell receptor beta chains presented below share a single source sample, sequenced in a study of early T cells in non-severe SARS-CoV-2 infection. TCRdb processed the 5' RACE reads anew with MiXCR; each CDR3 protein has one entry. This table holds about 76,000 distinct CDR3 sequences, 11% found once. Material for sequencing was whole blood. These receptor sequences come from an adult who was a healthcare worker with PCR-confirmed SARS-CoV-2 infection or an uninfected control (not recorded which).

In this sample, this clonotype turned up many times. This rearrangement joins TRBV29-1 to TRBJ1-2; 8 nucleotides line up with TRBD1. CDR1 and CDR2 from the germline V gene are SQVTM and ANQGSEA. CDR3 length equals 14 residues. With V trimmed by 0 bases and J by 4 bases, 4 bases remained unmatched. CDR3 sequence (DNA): TGCAGCGTTGAAGATATCAGGGGGCCCTATGGCTACACCTTC. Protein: CSVEDIRGPYGYTF.

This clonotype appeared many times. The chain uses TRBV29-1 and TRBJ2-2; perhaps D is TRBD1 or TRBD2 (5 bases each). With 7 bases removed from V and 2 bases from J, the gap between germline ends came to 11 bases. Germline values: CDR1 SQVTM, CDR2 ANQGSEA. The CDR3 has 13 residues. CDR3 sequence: CSARDGNTGELFF. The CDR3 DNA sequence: TGCAGCGCCAGGGACGGCAACACCGGGGAGCTGTTTTTT.

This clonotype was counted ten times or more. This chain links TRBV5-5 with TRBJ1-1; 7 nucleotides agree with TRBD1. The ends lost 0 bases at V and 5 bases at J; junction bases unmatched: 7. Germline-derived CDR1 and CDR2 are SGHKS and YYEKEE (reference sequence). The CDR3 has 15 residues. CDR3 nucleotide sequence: TGTGCCAGCAGCTTGGGTGCGACAGGGAATACTGAAGCTTTCTTT. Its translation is CASSLGATGNTEAFF.

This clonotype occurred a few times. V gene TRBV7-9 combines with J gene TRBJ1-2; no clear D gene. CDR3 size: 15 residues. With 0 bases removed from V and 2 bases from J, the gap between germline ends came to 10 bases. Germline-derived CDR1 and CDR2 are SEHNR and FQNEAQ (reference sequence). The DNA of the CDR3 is TGTGCCAGCAGCTTAGCGGGAAACCGGAACTATGGCTACACCTTC. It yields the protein CASSLAGNRNYGYTF.

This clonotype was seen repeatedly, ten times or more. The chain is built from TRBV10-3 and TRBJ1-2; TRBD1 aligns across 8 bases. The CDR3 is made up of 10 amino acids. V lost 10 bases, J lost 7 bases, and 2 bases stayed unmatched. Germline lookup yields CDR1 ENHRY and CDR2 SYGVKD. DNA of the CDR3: TGTGCCACCGGACAGGGTGGCTACACCTTC. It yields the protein CATGQGGYTF.

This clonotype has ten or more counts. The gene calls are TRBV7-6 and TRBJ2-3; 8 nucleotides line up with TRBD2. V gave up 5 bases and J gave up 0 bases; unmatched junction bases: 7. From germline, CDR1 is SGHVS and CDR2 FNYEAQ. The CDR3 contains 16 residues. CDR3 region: CASSPNGGVSTDTQYF. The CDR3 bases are TGTGCCAGCAGCCCCAACGGGGGGGTTAGCACAGATACGCAGTATTTT.

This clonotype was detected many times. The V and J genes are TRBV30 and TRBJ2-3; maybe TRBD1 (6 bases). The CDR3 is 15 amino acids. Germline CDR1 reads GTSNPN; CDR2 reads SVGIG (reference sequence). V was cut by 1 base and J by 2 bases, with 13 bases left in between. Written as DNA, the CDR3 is TGTGCCTGGAGTGCCGGACAGATGAACACAGATACGCAGTATTTT. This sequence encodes CAWSAGQMNTDTQYF.